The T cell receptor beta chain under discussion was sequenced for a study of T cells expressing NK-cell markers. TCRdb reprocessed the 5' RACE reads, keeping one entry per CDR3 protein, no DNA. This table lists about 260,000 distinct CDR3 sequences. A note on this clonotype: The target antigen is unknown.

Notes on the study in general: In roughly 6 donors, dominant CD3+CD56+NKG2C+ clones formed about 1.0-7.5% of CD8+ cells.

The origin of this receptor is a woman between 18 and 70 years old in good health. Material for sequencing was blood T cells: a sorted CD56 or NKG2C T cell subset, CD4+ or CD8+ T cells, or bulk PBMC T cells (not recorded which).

The CDR3 sequence is CSARGGRHQPQHF. The chain uses TRBV20-1 and TRBJ1-5; the TRBD1 assignment by TCRdb is unverifiable without DNA. The CDR3 is 13 amino acids. Germline CDR1 DFQATT, CDR2 SNEGSKA (reference sequence).